Presented here are 7 T cell receptor beta chains from one specimen sequenced in a study of shared clonotypes between healthy human individuals. Sequencing used immunoSEQ multiplex PCR; TCRdb keeps in-frame clones, though not all of them. The profile covers hundreds of thousands of clones, with about four fifths appearing a single time and less than 15% taken by the ten largest. Sequencing was performed on PBMCs. Receptor source: a woman aged 40 to 50 in good health. Some clones in this sample may be carry-over from other donors' samples.

The V gene is TRBV28, the J gene TRBJ2-3; D remains ambiguous. CDR3 length: 12 amino acids. CDR1 is MDHEN, CDR2 SYDVKM, per germline. V was pared by 7 bases and J by 6 bases, with 11 bases between. The CDR3: CASTALHDTQYF. CDR3 DNA: TGTGCCAGCACCGCGTTACATGATACGCAGTATTTT.

V gene TRBV28 combines with J gene TRBJ1-4; D ambiguous. The germline gives CDR1 MDHEN, CDR2 SYDVKM. V lost 6 bases and J lost 3, with 14 bases in between. The CDR3 has 15 residues. CDR3 residues: CASSLAGLSNEKLFF. In DNA, the CDR3 is TGTGCCAGCAGCCTGGCGGGTCTTTCTAATGAAAAACTGTTTTTT. Variable domain in full (rest from reference TRBV28 and TRBJ1-4): DVKVTQSSRYLVKRTGEKVFLECVQDMDHENMFWYRQDPGLGLRLIYFSYDVKMKEKGDIPEGYSVSREKKERFSLILESASTNQTSMYLCASSLAGLSNEKLFFGSGTQLSVL.

The chain combines TRBV13 with TRBJ2-3; 11 bases are shared with TRBD2. In germline, CDR1 is PRHDT, CDR2 FYEKMQ (reference sequence). The CDR3 runs 12 residues. Unmatched junction bases numbered 2, after V lost 3 bases and J lost 12 bases. The CDR3 region has the DNA TGTGCCAGCAGCTTTAGCGGGGGGGAACAGTATTTT. Protein: CASSFSGGEQYF.

This chain joins TRBV11-3 and TRBJ1-1; 9 bases map to TRBD1. CDR1 and CDR2 from the germline V gene are SGHNT and YENEEA. V lost 6 bases to trimming and J lost 5 bases; unmatched junction nucleotides: 7. This CDR3 contains 14 residues. CDR3 sequence reads: CASRVQGADTEAFF. In nucleotides, the CDR3 is TGTGCCAGCAGGGTACAGGGGGCGGATACTGAAGCTTTCTTT.

The chain recombines TRBV11-3 with TRBJ1-1; 9 bases align to TRBD1. Germline V gene lookup returns CDR1 SGHNT and CDR2 YENEEA. The CDR3 runs to 15 residues. J gave up 11 bases and V 4 bases, and 14 bases lay outside the gene matches. The CDR3 coding sequence is TGTGCCAGCAGCTCGTCCCGGGACAGGGATGGGGCGGCTTTCTTT. Translating it yields CASSSSRDRDGAAFF.

The CDR3 sequence: CASSSGQPNEKLFF. DNA for the CDR3: TGTGCCAGCAGCTCTGGACAGCCGAATGAAAAACTGTTTTTT. The genes are TRBV7-9 and TRBJ1-4; TRBD1 might be the D (6 bases). V was trimmed by 4 bases and J by 5 bases, leaving 11 bases between them. Germline V gene data show CDR1 as SEHNR and CDR2 as FQNEAQ (reference sequence). The CDR3 loop spans 14 amino acids.

Remarks on this clone: Since a much larger clone is just one base distant, this may be a read error. The chain recombines TRBV5-4 with TRBJ2-5; 8 nucleotides align to TRBD2. The CDR3 has 14 residues. The germline V gene encodes CDR1 SGHNT and CDR2 YYREEE (reference sequence). The CDR3 spells CASRTSGRQEAQYF. As DNA, the CDR3 is TGTGCCAGCAGGACCAGCGGGAGACAAGAGGCCCAGTACTTC.